Below are 6 T cell receptor beta chains sequenced from a single sample in a study of CD8+CD57+ T cells in acquired aplastic anemia. CDR3 and TCR beta VDJ profiling relied on genomic DNA as the template. TCRdb re-called the reads with MiXCR, one entry per CDR3 protein. The table includes about 160,000 distinct CDR3 sequences, 71% detected once. Patients chosen for sequencing had CD8+CD57+ cells that had expanded, as shown by flow cytometry. Input material: sorted CD4+, CD8+, or CD8+CD57+ T cells (not recorded which) from PBMCs. The receptor source for this set is a human donor with aplastic anemia.

For this clonotype: The conserved closing phenylalanine or tryptophan is absent in this CDR3, likely reflecting a read error. The gene calls are TRBV5-6 and TRBJ2-5; D might be TRBD2 (6 bases). V lost 1 base, J lost 3 bases, and 10 bases lay in between. CDR3 size: 14 residues. The V gene's germline CDR1 is SGHDT and CDR2 YYEEEE. Written as DNA, the CDR3 is TGTGCCAGCAGCTTGCTTAGCGGTAAAGAGACCCAGTACCTC. Encoded protein: CASSLLSGKETQYL.

The rearrangement joins TRBV5-6 to TRBJ1-2; D is undetermined. Trimming stripped 0 bases from V and 4 bases from J, with 10 bases between. The CDR3 is 14 amino acids. Germline CDR1 SGHDT, CDR2 YYEEEE. The DNA of the CDR3 is TGTGCCAGCAGCTTGGACCCTACCGCCTATGGCTACACCTTC. It specifies CASSLDPTAYGYTF.

As DNA, the CDR3 is TGTGCCAGCAGTGAAAAGGACAGGGGCACAGATACGCAGTATTTT. This gives the protein CASSEKDRGTDTQYF. This rearrangement joins TRBV2 to TRBJ2-3; 8 nucleotides agree with TRBD1. CDR1 SNHLY and CDR2 FYNNEI come from the germline V gene. This CDR3 has 15 amino acids. V was clipped by 2 bases and J by 1 base; unmatched bases: 2.

This sequence joins TRBV15 and TRBJ1-1; maybe TRBD1 (6 bases). Between the trimmed V and J ends, which lost 5 bases and 0 bases, there was a span of 10 bases. Per the germline V gene, CDR1 is LNHNV and CDR2 is YYDKDF (reference sequence). This CDR3 is 14 amino acids long. The CDR3 bases are TGTGCCACCAGCCCAGGGGTTATGAACACTGAAGCTTTCTTT. Translated, it gives CATSPGVMNTEAFF.

This clonotype was observed many times. The V and J genes are TRBV6-4 and TRBJ2-3; 7 bases agree with TRBD2. The CDR3 loop spans 15 amino acids. Germline CDR1 MRHNA, CDR2 SNTAGT. V dropped 3 bases and J dropped 2; count of bases not matched to a gene: 5. CDR3 in amino acids: CASSEASGSTDTQYF. For the CDR3, the DNA is TGTGCCAGCAGTGAAGCTAGCGGTTCCACAGATACGCAGTATTTT.

This sequence joins TRBV5-1 and TRBJ2-7; unclear D gene. The CDR3 is 10 residues long. Germline V gene sequence: CDR1 SGHRS, CDR2 YFSETQ. The V gene lost 1 base and the J gene lost 6 bases, with 2 bases spanning the gap. CDR3 nucleotide sequence: TGCGCCAGCAGCTTGCTCGAGCAGTACTTC. This translates into CASSLLEQYF.